The 26 T cell receptor beta chains below were found in one sample sequenced in a study of Tregs in tolerant kidney transplant recipients. The method was immunoSEQ multiplex PCR; TCRdb's version includes in-frame clones alone and lacks a portion of them. Of tens of thousands of clones in the sample, 84% were seen once. Sequenced: CD4+ T cells from blood. The receptors were gathered from a human donor in good health.

The V call is TRBV11-1, the J call TRBJ2-2; tentative D call: TRBD2 (6 bases). This CDR3 is 14 amino acids long. The V end was cut by 5 bases, the J end by 3 bases, with 10 bases between. CDR1 is SGHAT, CDR2 FQDESV, per germline (reference sequence). The DNA of the CDR3 is TGTGCCAGCAGCACCCTAGCGTACACCGGGGAGCTGTTTTTT. Translating it yields CASSTLAYTGELFF.

The CDR3 region is CASGVGGGTEAFF. DNA of the CDR3: TGTGCCAGCGGGGTGGGAGGAGGCACTGAAGCTTTCTTT. The V call is TRBV7-3, the J call TRBJ1-1; D is unresolved. CDR3 size: 13 residues. Germline loops: CDR1 SGHTA, CDR2 FQGTGA. The germline V and J ends were trimmed by 8 bases and 4 bases, with 14 bases remaining between them.

The rearrangement links TRBV2 to TRBJ2-7; D assignment may be TRBD1 or TRBD2 (5 bases each). In germline, CDR1 is SNHLY, CDR2 FYNNEI. Trimming shortened V by 6 bases and J by 7 bases, and 19 bases separated the two germline ends. The CDR3 consists of 14 residues. CDR3 region: CASSRDLWAREQYF. The CDR3 nucleotides read TGTGCCAGCAGCCGGGACCTCTGGGCTAGGGAGCAGTACTTC.

V is TRBV10-2 and J is TRBJ1-5; 7 bases match TRBD1. Germline V lookup: CDR1 WSHSY, CDR2 SAAADI. This CDR3 region has 14 residues. Unmatched junction bases numbered 9, after V lost 8 bases and J lost 5 bases. CDR3 protein: CASGGTVAHQPQHF. The CDR3 nucleotides read TGCGCCAGCGGGGGGACAGTTGCCCATCAGCCCCAGCATTTT.

The genes are TRBV9 and TRBJ1-6; TRBD1 aligns across 9 bases. After removal of 3 bases from V and 10 bases from J, the junction contained 5 bases not matched to a gene. Germline assignment: CDR1 SGDLS and CDR2 YYNGEE. The CDR3 sequence is 14 residues long. The CDR3 region is CASSAAGQGSPLHF. Written as DNA, the CDR3 is TGTGCCAGCAGCGCCGCGGGACAGGGATCACCCCTCCACTTT.

The chain employs TRBV5-6 and TRBJ1-4; D gene unclear. Germline V gene sequence: CDR1 SGHDT, CDR2 YYEEEE. CDR3 length: 16 residues. V lost 3 bases and J lost 3, with 15 bases in between. The CDR3 spells CASSSSVVRANEKLFF. CDR3 coding DNA: TGTGCCAGCAGCTCTAGCGTTGTGAGAGCTAATGAAAAACTGTTTTTT.

The gene calls are TRBV6-1 and TRBJ1-1, with TRBD1 as a possible D gene (5 bases). Per the germline V gene, CDR1 is MNHNS and CDR2 is SASEGT. V lost 8 bases and J 2 bases, leaving 18 bases between the germline ends. CDR3 size: 15 residues. The chain's CDR3 is CASELYGGGNTEAFF. CDR3 DNA sequence: TGTGCCAGCGAGCTCTACGGGGGTGGAAACACTGAAGCTTTCTTT.

V is TRBV7-3 and J is TRBJ2-7; 10 bases line up with TRBD2. The germline V gene has CDR1 SGHTA and CDR2 FQGTGA. This CDR3 region has 14 residues. J was trimmed by 2 bases and V by 5 bases; bases with no gene match: 3. This CDR3 is CASSNSGGTYEQYF. DNA for the CDR3: TGTGCCAGCAGCAATAGCGGGGGGACCTACGAGCAGTACTTC.

This chain links TRBV15 with TRBJ2-1; 8 bases map to TRBD1. The CDR3 has 17 amino acids. The trim removed 1 base at V and 0 bases at J, leaving 5 bases unmatched. Germline CDR1 is LNHNV and CDR2 is YYDKDF (reference sequence). DNA for the CDR3: TGTGCCACCAGCAGAGGAGGGACAGGCGACTCCTACAATGAGCAGTTCTTC. Its translation: CATSRGGTGDSYNEQFF.

This clone was seen a few times. J is TRBJ2-7 and V is TRBV11-2, with D possibly being TRBD1 (6 bases). Germline loops: CDR1 SGHAT, CDR2 FQNNGV. The CDR3 loop spans 15 amino acids. V was cut by 3 bases and J by 2 bases, with 14 bases left in between. The CDR3, as DNA: TGTGCCAGCAGCTTGGTGTGGGGGCAAACCTACGAGCAGTACTTC. It is translated as CASSLVWGQTYEQYF. The variable domain in full, with the rest retrieved from reference TRBV11-2 and TRBJ2-7, is EAGVAQSPRYKIIEKRQSVAFWCNPISGHATLYWYQQILGQGPKLLIQFQNNGVVDDSQLPKDRFSAERLKGVDSTLKIQPAKLEDSAVYLCASSLVWGQTYEQYFGPGTRLTVT.

The chain employs TRBV7-6 and TRBJ1-4, with 9 bases fitting TRBD1. The germline gives CDR1 SGHVS, CDR2 FNYEAQ. V shed 4 bases, J shed 7 bases, and the junction held 4 bases outside the gene matches. This CDR3 has 14 residues. The CDR3 nucleotides are TGTGCCAGCAGCTCCGGGACAGGGAGTGAAAAACTGTTTTTT. The encoded protein is CASSSGTGSEKLFF.

V gene TRBV30 combines with J gene TRBJ2-7; 7 bases align to TRBD2. The germline V gene has CDR1 GTSNPN and CDR2 SVGIG (reference sequence). V shed 1 base, J shed 3 bases, and the junction held 3 bases outside the gene matches. The CDR3 has 13 residues. The CDR3 sequence is CAWSGGGDYEQYF. The DNA for the CDR3 is TGTGCCTGGAGTGGGGGAGGGGACTACGAGCAGTACTTC.

This chain links TRBV6-5 with TRBJ1-6; perhaps TRBD1 as D (6 bases). Germline assignment: CDR1 MNHEY and CDR2 SVGAGI. This CDR3 has 14 residues. Trimming took off 8 bases at V and 9 bases at J, with 17 bases between the two ends. CDR3 in DNA: TGTGCCAGCTCCCCAGGGGCCAGGGGTTCACCCCTCCACTTT. Protein sequence: CASSPGARGSPLHF.

The rearrangement links TRBV9 to TRBJ1-2; D is unresolved. The CDR3 is made up of 14 amino acids. Trimming left V 4 bases short and J 0 bases short, with 10 bases between. Germline CDR1 is SGDLS and CDR2 is YYNGEE. The CDR3 protein is CASSPSRANYGYTF. The CDR3 nucleotides are TGTGCCAGCAGCCCTTCACGAGCTAACTATGGCTACACCTTC.

The chain couples TRBV18 to TRBJ1-2; no firm D call. V gave up 3 bases and J gave up 0 bases, with 14 bases separating them. Germline CDR1 KGHSH, CDR2 LQKENI. There are 16 residues in the CDR3. The CDR3 DNA is TGTGCCAGCTCACCGGTGCCCAGCTCAGCTAACTATGGCTACACCTTC. It codes for CASSPVPSSANYGYTF.

In this sample, this clone turned up once. This chain links TRBV2 with TRBJ2-6; D is uncertain. This CDR3 spans 15 amino acids. V lost 3 bases and J 2 bases, leaving 8 bases between the germline ends. Germline V gene sequence: CDR1 SNHLY, CDR2 FYNNEI. The CDR3 sequence is CASSDGRPGANVLTF. CDR3 DNA: TGTGCCAGCAGTGATGGCAGGCCTGGGGCCAACGTCCTGACTTTC.

The chain employs TRBV4-1 and TRBJ2-1; 9 bases fit TRBD2. This CDR3 comprises 18 residues. The V and J ends lost 0 bases and 3 bases, in that order; junction bases with no gene match: 9. CDR1 and CDR2 (germline): MGHRA, YSYEKL. The CDR3 region is CASSQDPQLAGIYNEQFF. For the CDR3, the DNA is TGCGCCAGCAGCCAAGATCCTCAACTAGCGGGTATCTACAATGAGCAGTTCTTC.

The chain links TRBV7-2 to TRBJ2-7; D might be TRBD1 or TRBD2, each matching 5 bases. V was shortened by 5 bases and J by 1 base, with 12 bases between the two germline ends. The CDR3 contains 14 residues. Per germline, CDR1 SGHTA and CDR2 FQGNSA. CDR3 amino acids: CASSTRDGSYEQYF. CDR3 nucleotides: TGTGCCAGCAGCACGAGGGACGGATCCTACGAGCAGTACTTC.

This clone was found once. The chain employs TRBV19 and TRBJ2-2; 7 nucleotides agree with TRBD2. Germline lookup yields CDR1 LNHDA and CDR2 SQIVND (reference sequence). The CDR3 runs 19 residues. The trim removed 6 bases at V and 0 bases at J, leaving 16 bases unmatched. Written as DNA, the CDR3 is TGTGCCAGTAGCCAAGATGCCCGACTAGCCCTCGCGAACACCGGGGAGCTGTTTTTT. It translates to CASSQDARLALANTGELFF.

The chain recombines TRBV11-3 with TRBJ2-2; TRBD1 agrees at 8 bases. With 5 bases clipped from V and 1 base from J, the junction kept 3 bases outside the gene matches. CDR1 SGHNT and CDR2 YENEEA come from the germline V gene. This CDR3 comprises 15 residues. CDR3 in DNA: TGTGCCAGCAGCCACAGGGGGAGGAACACCGGGGAGCTGTTTTTT. Its translation is CASSHRGRNTGELFF.

The J gene is TRBJ1-4, the V gene TRBV15, with a weak D call TRBD1 (5 bases). The CDR3 is 13 residues long. Trimming stripped 9 bases from V and 4 bases from J, with 12 bases between. In germline, CDR1 is LNHNV, CDR2 YYDKDF (reference sequence). In DNA form, the CDR3 reads TGTGCCACGGCCCGGGACGGTAATGAAAAACTGTTTTTT. Protein product: CATARDGNEKLFF.

The chain joins TRBV5-1 to TRBJ1-6, with unresolved D. The CDR3 covers 19 residues. The germline gives CDR1 SGHRS, CDR2 YFSETQ. Deletions cut 2 bases from V and 0 bases from J, with 18 bases between. In DNA form, the CDR3 reads TGCGCCAGCAGCTTACCCGGCGGCCCTGGGTCCTCCTATAATTCACCCCTCCACTTT. This gives the protein CASSLPGGPGSSYNSPLHF.

In its sample, this clone was seen a few times. The V and J genes are TRBV5-4 and TRBJ2-7; D not certain. The CDR3 loop spans 15 amino acids. Germline values: CDR1 SGHNT, CDR2 YYREEE (reference sequence). The V end was cut by 2 bases, the J end by 5 bases, with 17 bases between. The CDR3 sequence: CASSFEPGLKNEQYF. The CDR3 nucleotides read TGTGCCAGCAGCTTCGAACCGGGCCTTAAAAACGAGCAGTACTTC. Looking up the rest from reference TRBV5-4 and TRBJ2-7 gives the full variable domain: ETGVTQSPTHLIKTRGQQVTLRCSSQSGHNTVSWYQQALGQGPQFIFQYYREEENGRGNFPPRFSGLQFPNYSSELNVNALELDDSALYLCASSFEPGLKNEQYFGPGTRLTVT.

The V call is TRBV5-6, the J call TRBJ1-3; tentatively, D is TRBD1 (6 bases). Trimming took off 1 base at V and 4 bases at J, with 18 bases between the two ends. CDR1 is SGHDT and CDR2 is YYEEEE in the germline V gene. The CDR3 has 17 amino acids. The CDR3 loop is CASSLPSQGSLGNTIYF. The CDR3 bases are TGTGCCAGCAGCTTGCCCTCACAGGGATCGTTAGGAAACACCATATATTTT.

This clone appeared once. The genes are TRBV6-6 and TRBJ2-7; no clear D gene. This CDR3 is 12 amino acids long. Germline CDR1 is MNHNY and CDR2 is SVGAGI (reference sequence). Trimming cost V 8 bases and J 3 bases, with 11 bases left between them. The CDR3 protein is CASGSLNYEQYF. In DNA, the CDR3 is TGTGCCAGCGGTTCACTTAACTACGAGCAGTACTTC.

This clone has only a few counts. The rearrangement joins TRBV10-3 to TRBJ2-7; the match to TRBD1 covers 10 bases. This CDR3 is 13 amino acids long. The V and J ends lost 6 bases and 2 bases, in that order; junction bases with no gene match: 1. In germline, CDR1 is ENHRY, CDR2 SYGVKD. CDR3 residues: CAISGTGAYEQYF. The CDR3 DNA reads TGTGCCATCAGCGGGACAGGGGCCTACGAGCAGTACTTC.